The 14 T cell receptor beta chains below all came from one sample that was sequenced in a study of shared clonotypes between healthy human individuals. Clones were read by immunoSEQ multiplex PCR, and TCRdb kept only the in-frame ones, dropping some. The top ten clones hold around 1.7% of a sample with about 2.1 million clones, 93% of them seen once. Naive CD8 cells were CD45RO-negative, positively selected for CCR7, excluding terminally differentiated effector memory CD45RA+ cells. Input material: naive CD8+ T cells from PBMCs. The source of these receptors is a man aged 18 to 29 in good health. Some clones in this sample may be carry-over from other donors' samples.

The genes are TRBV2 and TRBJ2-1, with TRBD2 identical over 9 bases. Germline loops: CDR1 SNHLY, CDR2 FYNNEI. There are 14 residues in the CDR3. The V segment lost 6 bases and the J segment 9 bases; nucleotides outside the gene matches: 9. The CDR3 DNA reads TGTGCCAGCAGCGCCGGGACTAGCCCCCTTGAGCAGTTCTTC. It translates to CASSAGTSPLEQFF.

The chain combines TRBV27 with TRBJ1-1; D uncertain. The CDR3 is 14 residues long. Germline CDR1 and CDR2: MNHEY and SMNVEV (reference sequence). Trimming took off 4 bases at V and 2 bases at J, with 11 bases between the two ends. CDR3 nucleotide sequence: TGTGCCAGCAGTTCGTTGTGGAGAAACACTGAAGCTTTCTTT. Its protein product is CASSSLWRNTEAFF.

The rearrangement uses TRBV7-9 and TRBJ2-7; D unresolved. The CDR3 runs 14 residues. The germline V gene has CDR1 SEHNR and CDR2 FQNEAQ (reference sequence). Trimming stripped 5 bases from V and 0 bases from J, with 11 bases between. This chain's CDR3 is CASSQDPGSYEQYF. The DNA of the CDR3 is TGTGCCAGCAGCCAGGACCCCGGCTCCTACGAGCAGTACTTC.

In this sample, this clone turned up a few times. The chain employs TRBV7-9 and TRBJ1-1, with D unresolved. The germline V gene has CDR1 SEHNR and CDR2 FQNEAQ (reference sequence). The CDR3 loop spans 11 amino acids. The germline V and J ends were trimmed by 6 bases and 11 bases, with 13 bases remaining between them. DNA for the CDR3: TGTGCCAGCAGTAATTCGGGCGGCGCTTTCTTT. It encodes CASSNSGGAFF.

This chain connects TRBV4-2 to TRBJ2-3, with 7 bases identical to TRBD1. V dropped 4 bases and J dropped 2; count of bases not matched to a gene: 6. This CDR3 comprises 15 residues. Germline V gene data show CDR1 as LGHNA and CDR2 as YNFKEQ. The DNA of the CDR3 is TGTGCCAGCAGCCGCAACAGGGGCTTCACAGATACGCAGTATTTT. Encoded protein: CASSRNRGFTDTQYF.

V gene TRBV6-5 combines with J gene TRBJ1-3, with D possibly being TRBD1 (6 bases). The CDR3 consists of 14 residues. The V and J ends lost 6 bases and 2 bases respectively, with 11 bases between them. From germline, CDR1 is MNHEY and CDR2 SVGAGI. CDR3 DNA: TGTGCCAGCAGACCCTGGGACACTGGAAACACCATATATTTT. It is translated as CASRPWDTGNTIYF.

In DNA, the CDR3 is TGTGCCAGCAGTGAGAGGGGGGGAGCTCAGCCCCAGCATTTT. Translated: CASSERGGAQPQHF. V is TRBV2 and J is TRBJ1-5; D is possibly TRBD1 (6 bases). There are 14 residues in the CDR3. The V gene's germline CDR1 is SNHLY and CDR2 FYNNEI. Trimming removed 3 bases from V and 6 bases from J, with 12 bases in between.

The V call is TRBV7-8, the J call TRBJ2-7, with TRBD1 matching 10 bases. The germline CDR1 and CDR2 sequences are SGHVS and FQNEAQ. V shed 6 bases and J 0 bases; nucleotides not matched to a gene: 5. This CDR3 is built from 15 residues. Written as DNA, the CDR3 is TGTGCCAGCAGGTCAGGGACAGGGGCCTCCTACGAGCAGTACTTC. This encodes CASRSGTGASYEQYF.

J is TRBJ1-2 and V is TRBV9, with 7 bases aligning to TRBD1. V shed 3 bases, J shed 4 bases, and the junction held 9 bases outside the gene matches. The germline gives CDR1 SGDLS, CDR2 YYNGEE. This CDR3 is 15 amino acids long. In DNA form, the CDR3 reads TGTGCCAGCAGCGCTTGGGACAGCCTAGGCTATGGCTACACCTTC. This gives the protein CASSAWDSLGYGYTF.

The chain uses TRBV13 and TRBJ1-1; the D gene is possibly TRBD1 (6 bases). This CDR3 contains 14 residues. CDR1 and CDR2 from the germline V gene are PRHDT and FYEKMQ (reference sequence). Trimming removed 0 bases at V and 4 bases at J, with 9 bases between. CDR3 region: CASSLGRGITEAFF. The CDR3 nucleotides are TGTGCCAGCAGCTTAGGAAGGGGGATCACTGAAGCTTTCTTT.

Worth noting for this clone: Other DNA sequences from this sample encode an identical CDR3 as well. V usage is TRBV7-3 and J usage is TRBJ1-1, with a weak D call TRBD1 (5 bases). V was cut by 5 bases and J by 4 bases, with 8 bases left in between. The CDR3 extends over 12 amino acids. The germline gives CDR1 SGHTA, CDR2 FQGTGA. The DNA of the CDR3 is TGTGCCAGCAGCCCGGGGGGCACTGAAGCTTTCTTT. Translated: CASSPGGTEAFF.

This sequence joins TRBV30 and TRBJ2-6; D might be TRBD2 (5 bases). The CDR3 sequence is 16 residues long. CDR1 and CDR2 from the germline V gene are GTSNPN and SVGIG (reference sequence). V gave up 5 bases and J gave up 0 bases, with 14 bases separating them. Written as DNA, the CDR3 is TGTGCCTGGGGTGGCCTCGCGGGCTCTGGGGCCAACGTCCTGACTTTC. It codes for CAWGGLAGSGANVLTF.

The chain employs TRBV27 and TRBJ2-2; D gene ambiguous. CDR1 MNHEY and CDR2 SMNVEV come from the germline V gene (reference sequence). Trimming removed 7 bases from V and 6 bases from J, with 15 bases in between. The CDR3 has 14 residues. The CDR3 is CASTPSGSPGELFF. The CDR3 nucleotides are TGTGCCAGCACCCCATCGGGCTCCCCCGGGGAGCTGTTTTTT.

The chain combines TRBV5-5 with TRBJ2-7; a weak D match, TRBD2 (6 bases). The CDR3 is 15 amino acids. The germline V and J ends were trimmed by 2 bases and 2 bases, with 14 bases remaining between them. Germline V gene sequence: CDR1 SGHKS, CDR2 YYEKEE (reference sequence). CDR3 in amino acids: CASSFTREIPYEQYF. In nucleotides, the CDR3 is TGTGCCAGCAGCTTTACGCGGGAAATCCCCTACGAGCAGTACTTC.